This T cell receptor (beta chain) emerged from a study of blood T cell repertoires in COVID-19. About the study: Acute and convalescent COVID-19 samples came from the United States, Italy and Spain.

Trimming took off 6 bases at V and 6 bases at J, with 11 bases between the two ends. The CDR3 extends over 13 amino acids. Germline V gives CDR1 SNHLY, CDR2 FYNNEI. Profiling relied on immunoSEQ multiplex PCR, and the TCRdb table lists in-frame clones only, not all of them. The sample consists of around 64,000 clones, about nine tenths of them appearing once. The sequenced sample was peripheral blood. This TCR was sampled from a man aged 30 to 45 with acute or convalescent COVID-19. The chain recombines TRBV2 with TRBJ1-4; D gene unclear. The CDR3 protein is CASRPTVDEKLFF. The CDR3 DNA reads TGTGCCAGCAGACCTACGGTGGATGAAAAACTGTTTTTT.